This is a list of T cell receptor beta chains from one sample in a study of cytotoxic CD8 clonotypes in ibrutinib-treated CLL. This table comes from immunoSEQ multiplex PCR, and its TCRdb copy is limited to in-frame clones, with some not included. Of over 65,000 clones listed, around 79% are singletons. The specimen comprised PBMCs, sampled after 12 months of ibrutinib treatment. The receptor set was obtained from a human donor with chronic lymphocytic leukemia. CDR3s include the opening cysteine and the closing phenylalanine or tryptophan. Fields, in order: clone size, D gene, V gene, J gene, CDR3 protein, CDR3 DNA. The D gene is left open where the match is weak. Expanded clones get a size class; other rows say once, few or many, or leave the size out.

clone_size: -; d_call: -; v_call: TRBV5-4; j_call: TRBJ2-3; cdr3_aa: CASSPGGWDTQYF; cdr3_nt: TGTGCCAGCAGCCCCGGAGGGTGGGATACGCAGTATTTT
clone_size: -; d_call: -; v_call: TRBV10-3; j_call: TRBJ2-5; cdr3_aa: CAISESRTGGTQYF; cdr3_nt: TGTGCCATCAGTGAGTCGAGGACCGGGGGGACCCAGTACTTC
clone_size: -; d_call: TRBD2; v_call: TRBV30; j_call: TRBJ2-1; cdr3_aa: CAWRGGGEQFF; cdr3_nt: TGTGCCTGGAGGGGCGGGGGTGAGCAGTTCTTC
clone_size: -; d_call: TRBD2; v_call: TRBV27; j_call: TRBJ2-2; cdr3_aa: CASSNIAGTNTGELFF; cdr3_nt: TGTGCCAGCAGTAATATAGCGGGAACGAACACCGGGGAGCTGTTTTTT
clone_size: -; d_call: -; v_call: TRBV7-9; j_call: TRBJ2-1; cdr3_aa: CASSWGRYNEQFF; cdr3_nt: TGTGCCAGCAGCTGGGGGAGGTACAATGAGCAGTTCTTC
clone_size: -; d_call: -; v_call: TRBV5-4; j_call: TRBJ2-1; cdr3_aa: CAVPAPPSYNEQFF; cdr3_nt: TGTGCGGTCCCCGCCCCCCCCTCCTACAATGAGCAGTTCTTC
clone_size: -; d_call: -; v_call: TRBV19; j_call: TRBJ1-2; cdr3_aa: CASSPGQTHGYTF; cdr3_nt: TGTGCCAGTAGCCCAGGACAGACTCATGGCTACACCTTC
clone_size: once; d_call: -; v_call: TRBV2; j_call: TRBJ2-3; cdr3_aa: CASRRTSTDTQYF; cdr3_nt: TGTGCCAGCAGGCGGACCAGCACAGATACGCAGTATTTT
clone_size: medium-sized; d_call: -; v_call: TRBV7-9; j_call: TRBJ1-1; cdr3_aa: CASSSTGGRTEAFF; cdr3_nt: TGTGCCAGCAGCTCGACAGGTGGGCGAACTGAAGCTTTCTTT
clone_size: -; d_call: TRBD1; v_call: TRBV28; j_call: TRBJ1-2; cdr3_aa: CASSLSGDRENNYGYTF; cdr3_nt: TGTGCCAGCAGTTTATCGGGGGACAGGGAAAATAACTATGGCTACACCTTC
clone_size: -; d_call: TRBD2; v_call: TRBV7-2; j_call: TRBJ2-3; cdr3_aa: CASSSWVAGASDTQYF; cdr3_nt: TGTGCCAGCAGCTCCTGGGTAGCGGGAGCTTCGGATACGCAGTATTTT
clone_size: -; d_call: -; v_call: TRBV5-1; j_call: TRBJ2-7; cdr3_aa: CASSLGAQSSYEQYF; cdr3_nt: TGCGCCAGCAGCTTGGGGGCCCAGAGCTCCTACGAGCAGTACTTC
clone_size: -; d_call: TRBD1; v_call: TRBV4-3; j_call: TRBJ1-4; cdr3_aa: CASSQDRGGDEKLFF; cdr3_nt: TGCGCCAGCAGCCAGGACAGGGGGGGAGATGAAAAACTGTTTTTT
clone_size: -; d_call: -; v_call: TRBV28; j_call: TRBJ1-4; cdr3_aa: CASLSPGGNEKLFF; cdr3_nt: TGTGCCAGCCTATCCCCGGGGGGCAACGAAAAACTGTTTTTT
clone_size: -; d_call: -; v_call: TRBV9; j_call: TRBJ2-5; cdr3_aa: CASSVAPGMVETQYF; cdr3_nt: TGTGCCAGCAGCGTAGCCCCAGGGATGGTAGAGACCCAGTACTTC
clone_size: -; d_call: -; v_call: TRBV5-1; j_call: TRBJ1-3; cdr3_aa: CASSLGPGWGPSGNTIYF; cdr3_nt: TGCGCCAGCAGCTTGGGACCAGGGTGGGGTCCGTCTGGAAACACCATATATTTT
clone_size: -; d_call: -; v_call: TRBV6-5; j_call: TRBJ2-7; cdr3_aa: CASSSDTYEQYF; cdr3_nt: TGTGCCAGCAGTTCGGACACCTACGAGCAGTACTTC
clone_size: once; d_call: -; v_call: TRBV27; j_call: TRBJ2-3; cdr3_aa: CASSPVGSDTQYF; cdr3_nt: TGTGCCAGCAGTCCCGTTGGCTCAGATACGCAGTATTTT
clone_size: -; d_call: -; v_call: TRBV27; j_call: TRBJ2-2; cdr3_aa: CASSLATTGLPGELFF; cdr3_nt: TGTGCCAGCAGTTTAGCAACGACAGGTTTACCCGGGGAGCTGTTTTTT
clone_size: -; d_call: TRBD1; v_call: TRBV7-9; j_call: TRBJ1-2; cdr3_aa: CASSARDSRARGYTF; cdr3_nt: TGTGCCAGCAGCGCCCGGGACAGTAGGGCTAGGGGCTACACCTTC